The 29 T cell receptor beta chains below were found in one sample sequenced in a study of beta chain features in type 1 diabetes. Reverse transcription of all isolated RNA meant that expressed TCRB transcripts were sequenced. Using immunoSEQ multiplex PCR, the repertoire was profiled, and TCRdb retains in-frame clones only, with some absent. The table includes 150,000 to 190,000 clones, roughly 11% detected once. The specimen was central memory CD4+ T cells from blood. Receptors originate from a man aged 18 to 30 in good health.

This clone has ten or more counts. The chain combines TRBV29-1 with TRBJ1-1; 9 bases align to TRBD1. CDR3 length: 15 amino acids. J was trimmed by 5 bases and V by 7 bases; bases with no gene match: 14. The germline V gene has CDR1 SQVTM and CDR2 ANQGSEA. As DNA, the CDR3 is TGCAGCGCTAGCGGGACAGGGATTCGAGGTACTGAAGCTTTCTTT. Protein product: CSASGTGIRGTEAFF.

This clone was counted between two and nine times. The CDR3 protein is CASSWDYISTDTQYF. CDR3 bases: TGTGCCAGCAGTTGGGACTACATTAGCACAGATACGCAGTATTTT. The chain employs TRBV2 and TRBJ2-3; 7 nucleotides line up with TRBD2. V lost 5 bases, J lost 0 bases, and 5 bases stayed unmatched. There are 15 residues in the CDR3. Germline values: CDR1 SNHLY, CDR2 FYNNEI.

This clone occurred a few times. CDR3: CASSESSSHNEQFF. CDR3 DNA sequence: TGCGCCAGCAGCGAGTCTAGTAGCCACAATGAGCAGTTCTTC. The rearrangement joins TRBV4-1 to TRBJ2-1; the D is unclear. V gave up 5 bases and J gave up 5 bases, with 13 bases separating them. CDR1 MGHRA and CDR2 YSYEKL come from the germline V gene. This CDR3 comprises 14 residues.

V is TRBV9 and J is TRBJ2-5; D gene uncertain. CDR3 size: 14 residues. Germline CDR1 and CDR2: SGDLS and YYNGEE. Trimming took 0 bases from V and 5 from J, leaving 11 bases between them. The CDR3 region is CASSVALKGETQYF. The CDR3 region has the DNA TGTGCCAGCAGCGTAGCTTTGAAAGGGGAGACCCAGTACTTC.

V and J are TRBV7-2 and TRBJ2-7, with TRBD1 identical over 7 bases. Unmatched junction bases numbered 6, after V lost 3 bases and J lost 4 bases. The CDR3 totals 14 residues. The germline V gene has CDR1 SGHTA and CDR2 FQGNSA. This CDR3 reads CASSLGQLRYEQYF. CDR3 nucleotides: TGTGCCAGCAGCTTGGGACAGCTTAGGTACGAGCAGTACTTC.

This clone has only a few counts. Additional DNA sequences in this sample encode the identical CDR3. V gene TRBV18 combines with J gene TRBJ2-7, with D maybe TRBD1 (6 bases). The CDR3 is made up of 12 amino acids. CDR1 and CDR2 from the germline V gene are KGHSH and LQKENI. With 2 bases removed from V and 5 bases from J, the gap between germline ends came to 7 bases. Here the CDR3 DNA reads TGTGCCAGCTCACCAGGGGGCAACGAGCAGTACTTC. As protein: CASSPGGNEQYF.

The chain employs TRBV11-3 and TRBJ2-5, with D perhaps TRBD2 (5 bases). CDR3 size: 12 residues. V was trimmed by 5 bases and J by 4 bases, leaving 8 bases between them. Germline-derived CDR1 and CDR2 are SGHNT and YENEEA. In nucleotides, the CDR3 is TGTGCCAGCAGCCTCGAGGGAGAGACCCAGTACTTC. This translates into CASSLEGETQYF.

This clone was detected only a few times. The chain uses TRBV18 and TRBJ2-7; 9 bases are a match to TRBD1. CDR1 KGHSH and CDR2 LQKENI come from the germline V gene. The CDR3 is 13 residues long. The CDR3: CASSATGGDLSSV. For the CDR3, the DNA is TGTGCCAGCTCAGCTACAGGGGGCGATTTATCCTCGGTC.

V and J are TRBV18 and TRBJ2-3, with 8 bases that match TRBD1. V lost 6 bases, J lost 4 bases, and 12 bases stayed unmatched. CDR1 is KGHSH and CDR2 is LQKENI in the germline V gene. The CDR3 has 16 amino acids. In nucleotides, the CDR3 is TGTGCCAGCTCTGAACGGGTCAGGGGGCAGGCAGATACGCAGTATTTT. As protein: CASSERVRGQADTQYF.

This clone was observed a few times. Its ends do not fully match the called genes, so a read error is possible. The CDR3 sequence is CASSLGVAGEQFF. CDR3 sequence (DNA): TGTGCTAGCAGCTTAGGGGTAGCTGGCGAGCAGTTCTTC. This sequence joins TRBV7-7 and TRBJ2-1; a possible D gene is TRBD1 (5 bases). This CDR3 has 13 amino acids. CDR1 and CDR2 (germline): SSHAT, FNYEAQ (reference sequence).

A few counts support this clone. The chain has TRBV4-3 and TRBJ2-3; TRBD2 agrees at 11 bases. J lost 4 bases, V lost 0 bases, and 6 bases had no gene match. The CDR3 runs to 17 residues. Germline loops: CDR1 LGHNA, CDR2 YSLEER. Here the CDR3 DNA reads TGCGCCAGCAGCCAAGATGCGGCTAGCGGGGGGTCAGATACGCAGTATTTT. Its translation is CASSQDAASGGSDTQYF.

The rearrangement links TRBV29-1 to TRBJ2-7; no clear D. Trimming left V 3 bases short and J 2 bases short, with 8 bases between. Germline assignment: CDR1 SQVTM and CDR2 ANQGSEA. This CDR3 has 12 residues. As DNA, the CDR3 is TGCAGCGTTGAGGGCTCGGCCTACGAGCAGTACTTC. This gives the protein CSVEGSAYEQYF.

This clone was observed a few times. The CDR3 region is CASSRGPSYEQYF. The CDR3, as DNA: TGTGCCAGCAGCCGAGGCCCCTCCTACGAGCAGTACTTC. The V gene is TRBV7-2, the J gene TRBJ2-7; D unresolved. Trimming removed 5 bases from V and 0 bases from J, with 8 bases in between. CDR1 is SGHTA, CDR2 FQGNSA, per germline. CDR3 length equals 13 residues.

The gene calls are TRBV7-9 and TRBJ2-1, with D possibly matching TRBD2 (5 bases). Looked up from germline, CDR1 is SEHNR and CDR2 is FQNEAQ (reference sequence). V lost 1 base, J lost 7 bases, and 14 bases lay in between. This CDR3 region has 15 residues. The CDR3 loop is CASSLGWTSQNEQFF. DNA of the CDR3: TGTGCCAGCAGCTTAGGGTGGACTTCCCAAAATGAGCAGTTCTTC.

The gene calls are TRBV7-9 and TRBJ2-1; D remains ambiguous. V was shortened by 1 base and J by 12 bases, with 10 bases between the two germline ends. The germline CDR1 and CDR2 sequences are SEHNR and FQNEAQ (reference sequence). This CDR3 region has 12 residues. CDR3: CASSLVAGLQFF. Here the CDR3 DNA reads TGTGCCAGCAGCTTAGTCGCTGGGTTGCAGTTCTTC.

The V and J genes are TRBV15 and TRBJ2-3; no firm D call. This CDR3 spans 14 amino acids. Germline V lookup: CDR1 LNHNV, CDR2 YYDKDF (reference sequence). The ends were cut back, 5 bases at V and 0 bases at J, with 9 bases in the middle. This CDR3 is CATSFRRSTDTQYF. The CDR3 DNA follows: TGTGCCACCAGCTTTCGGCGGAGCACAGATACGCAGTATTTT. Full variable domain (remainder filled in from reference TRBV15 and TRBJ2-3): DAMVIQNPRYQVTQFGKPVTLSCSQTLNHNVMYWYQQKSSQAPKLLFHYYDKDFNNEADTPDNFQSRRPNTSFCFLDIRSPGLGDTAMYLCATSFRRSTDTQYFGPGTRLTVL.

This rearrangement joins TRBV30 to TRBJ1-3, with 7 bases fitting TRBD1. The CDR3 loop spans 16 amino acids. Germline CDR1 is GTSNPN and CDR2 is SVGIG (reference sequence). V dropped 1 base and J dropped 0; count of bases not matched to a gene: 6. CDR3 residues: CAWSGDSLSSGNTIYF. Here the CDR3 DNA reads TGTGCCTGGAGTGGGGACAGTTTAAGCTCTGGAAACACCATATATTTT. Based on the CDR3 plus reference TRBV30 and TRBJ1-3, the full variable domain is SQTIHQWPATLVQPVGSPLSLECTVEGTSNPNLYWYRQAAGRGLQLLFYSVGIGQISSEVPQNLSASRPQDRQFILSSKKLLLSDSGFYLCAWSGDSLSSGNTIYFGEGSWLTVV.

This chain links TRBV29-1 with TRBJ2-7; the D gene is possibly TRBD2 (5 bases). In germline, CDR1 is SQVTM, CDR2 ANQGSEA. V lost 2 bases, J lost 3 bases, and 8 bases lay in between. CDR3 length: 12 residues. The CDR3, as DNA: TGCAGCGTTGAACCTAGCCGCTACGAGCAGTACTTC. Translating gives CSVEPSRYEQYF.

The chain has TRBV7-2 and TRBJ2-2, with D hard to call. The length of the CDR3 is 15 residues. Germline CDR1 SGHTA, CDR2 FQGNSA. The V and J ends lost 5 bases and 2 bases respectively, with 12 bases between them. Here the CDR3 reads CASSLRAVNTGELFF. The CDR3 nucleotides are TGTGCCAGCAGCCTAAGGGCGGTTAACACCGGGGAGCTGTTTTTT.

This clone was counted a few times. The chain uses TRBV5-1 and TRBJ2-1; 12 nucleotides line up with TRBD2. Germline V CDR1 and CDR2: SGHRS, YFSETQ. The CDR3 is 15 residues long. Unmatched junction bases numbered 4, after V lost 4 bases and J lost 5 bases. The CDR3, as DNA: TGCGCCAGCAGCCGGACTAGCGGGACTCACAATGAGCAGTTCTTC. Amino acid sequence: CASSRTSGTHNEQFF.

This rearrangement joins TRBV27 to TRBJ2-4; either TRBD1 or TRBD2 may fit D (6 bases each). V lost 5 bases and J lost 2, with 13 bases in between. Germline V gene lookup returns CDR1 MNHEY and CDR2 SMNVEV (reference sequence). The CDR3 loop spans 15 amino acids. CDR3 region: CASSPRGGTKNIQYF. The CDR3 DNA follows: TGTGCCAGCAGTCCCCGAGGGGGGACCAAAAACATTCAGTACTTC.

This chain links TRBV5-1 with TRBJ2-2; perhaps TRBD1 as D (5 bases). Trimming pared 0 bases from V and 6 bases from J, leaving 12 bases between. The CDR3 is 15 residues long. Germline V gives CDR1 SGHRS, CDR2 YFSETQ. Here the CDR3 DNA reads TGCGCCAGCAGCTTGGTTACTCAGGGCGCCGGGGAGCTGTTTTTT. Protein sequence: CASSLVTQGAGELFF.

The chain links TRBV7-3 to TRBJ2-3; 9 nucleotides match TRBD2. The CDR3 consists of 16 residues. Trimming at V came to 3 bases and at J to 1 base, leaving 5 bases not matched to a gene. In germline, CDR1 is SGHTA, CDR2 FQGTGA. As DNA, the CDR3 is TGTGCCAGCAGCTTTTCTAGCGGGATGGGCACAGATACGCAGTATTTT. This encodes CASSFSSGMGTDTQYF.

The chain has TRBV6-1 and TRBJ2-1; 15 nucleotides line up with TRBD2. The V gene's germline CDR1 is MNHNS and CDR2 SASEGT. After removal of 10 bases from V and 5 bases from J, the junction contained 6 bases not matched to a gene. This CDR3 region has 15 residues. CDR3 in DNA: TGTGCCATCGGAGGGACTAGCGGGAGGAACAATGAGCAGTTCTTC. It encodes CAIGGTSGRNNEQFF.

This clone was seen at least ten times. This chain links TRBV7-2 with TRBJ2-3; D gene unclear. The CDR3 runs to 18 residues. Trimming shortened V by 1 base and J by 1 base, and 18 bases separated the two germline ends. Germline V CDR1 and CDR2: SGHTA, FQGNSA. The CDR3, as DNA: TGTGCCAGCAGCTTAGGGAAAAGATCCGTAAGCGGCACAGATACGCAGTATTTT. Translation: CASSLGKRSVSGTDTQYF.

A few counts support this clone. The chain combines TRBV4-3 with TRBJ2-1; 9 bases are a match to TRBD1. The CDR3 is 18 residues long. The germline gives CDR1 LGHNA, CDR2 YSLEER. V lost 1 base to trimming and J lost 2 bases; unmatched junction nucleotides: 9. DNA of the CDR3: TGCGCCAGCAGCCAAGGCAAGGGGACAGGGCTGACCTACAATGAGCAGTTCTTC. Its translation: CASSQGKGTGLTYNEQFF.

This chain links TRBV5-1 with TRBJ1-1, with 11 bases fitting TRBD1. Trimming removed 4 bases from V and 4 bases from J; junction bases left unmatched: 6. The CDR3 runs to 15 residues. Germline-derived CDR1 and CDR2 are SGHRS and YFSETQ. The CDR3 is CASSEAGTGGTEAFF. DNA for the CDR3: TGCGCCAGCAGCGAAGCCGGGACAGGGGGCACTGAAGCTTTCTTT.

This clone has a handful of counts. V usage is TRBV5-6 and J usage is TRBJ2-3, with unresolved D. The germline gives CDR1 SGHDT, CDR2 YYEEEE. This CDR3 has 15 amino acids. The V end was cut by 1 base, the J end by 0 bases, with 9 bases between. The CDR3 spells CASSLWQASTDTQYF. The DNA of the CDR3 is TGTGCCAGCAGCTTGTGGCAGGCTAGCACAGATACGCAGTATTTT. Combining the CDR3 with reference TRBV5-6 and TRBJ2-3 gives the whole variable domain DAGVTQSPTHLIKTRGQQVTLRCSPKSGHDTVSWYQQALGQGPQFIFQYYEEEERQRGNFPDRFSGHQFPNYSSELNVNALLLGDSALYLCASSLWQASTDTQYFGPGTRLTVL.

In this sample, this clone turned up a few times. The chain uses TRBV4-1 and TRBJ1-5; D not resolved. This CDR3 spans 15 amino acids. V lost 0 bases, J lost 3 bases, and 9 bases lay in between. Per the germline V gene, CDR1 is MGHRA and CDR2 is YSYEKL. The CDR3 DNA follows: TGCGCCAGCAGCCAAGATGAGCGGTACAATCAGCCCCAGCATTTT. It codes for CASSQDERYNQPQHF.